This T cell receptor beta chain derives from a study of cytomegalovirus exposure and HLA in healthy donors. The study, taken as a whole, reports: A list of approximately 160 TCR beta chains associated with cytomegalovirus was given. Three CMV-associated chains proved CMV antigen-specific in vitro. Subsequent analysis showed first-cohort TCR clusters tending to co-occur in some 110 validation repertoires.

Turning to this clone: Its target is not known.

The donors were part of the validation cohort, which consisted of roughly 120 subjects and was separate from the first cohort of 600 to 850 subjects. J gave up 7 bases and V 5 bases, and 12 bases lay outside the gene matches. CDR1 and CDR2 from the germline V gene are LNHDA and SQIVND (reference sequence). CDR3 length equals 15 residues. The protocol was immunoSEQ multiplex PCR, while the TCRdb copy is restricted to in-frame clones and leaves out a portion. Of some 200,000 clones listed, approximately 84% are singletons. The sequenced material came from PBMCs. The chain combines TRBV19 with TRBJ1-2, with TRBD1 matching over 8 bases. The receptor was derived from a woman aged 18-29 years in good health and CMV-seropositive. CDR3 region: CASSGGQGQNLGYTF. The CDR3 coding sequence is TGTGCCAGTAGTGGCGGACAGGGTCAAAATCTTGGCTACACCTTC.